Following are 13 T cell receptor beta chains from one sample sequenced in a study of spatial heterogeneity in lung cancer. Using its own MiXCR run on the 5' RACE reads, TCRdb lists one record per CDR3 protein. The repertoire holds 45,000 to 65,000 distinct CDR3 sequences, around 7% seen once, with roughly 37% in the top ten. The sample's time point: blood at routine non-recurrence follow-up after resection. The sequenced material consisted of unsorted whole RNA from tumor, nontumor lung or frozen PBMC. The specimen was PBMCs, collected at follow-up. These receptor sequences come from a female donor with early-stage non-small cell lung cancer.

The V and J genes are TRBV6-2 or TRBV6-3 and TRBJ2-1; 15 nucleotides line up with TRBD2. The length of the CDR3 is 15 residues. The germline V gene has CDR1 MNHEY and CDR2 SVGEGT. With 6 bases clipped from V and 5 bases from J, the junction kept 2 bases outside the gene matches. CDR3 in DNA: TGTGCCAGCAGGGGACTAGCGGGGGGCCACAATGAGCAGTTCTTC. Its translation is CASRGLAGGHNEQFF.

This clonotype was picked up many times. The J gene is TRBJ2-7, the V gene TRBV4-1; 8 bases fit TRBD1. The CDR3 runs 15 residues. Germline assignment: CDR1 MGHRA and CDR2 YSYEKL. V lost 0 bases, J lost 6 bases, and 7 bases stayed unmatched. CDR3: CASSQDGAGGGEQYF. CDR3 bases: TGCGCCAGCAGCCAAGACGGCGCAGGGGGCGGCGAGCAGTACTTC.

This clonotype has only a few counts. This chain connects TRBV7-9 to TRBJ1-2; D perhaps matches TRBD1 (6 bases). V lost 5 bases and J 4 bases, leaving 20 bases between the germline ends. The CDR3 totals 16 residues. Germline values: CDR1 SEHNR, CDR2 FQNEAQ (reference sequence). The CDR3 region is CASSPTPRVGGYGYTF. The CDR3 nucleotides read TGTGCCAGCAGCCCAACGCCCCGAGTAGGGGGCTATGGCTACACCTTC.

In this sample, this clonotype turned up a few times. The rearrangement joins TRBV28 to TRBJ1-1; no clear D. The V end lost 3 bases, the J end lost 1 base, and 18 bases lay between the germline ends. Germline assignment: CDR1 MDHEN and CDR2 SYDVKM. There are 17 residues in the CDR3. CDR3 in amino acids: CASSFPRNGRPNTEAFF. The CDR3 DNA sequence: TGTGCCAGCAGTTTTCCCCGAAATGGGAGGCCGAACACTGAAGCTTTCTTT. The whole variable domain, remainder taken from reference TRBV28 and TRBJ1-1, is DVKVTQSSRYLVKRTGEKVFLECVQDMDHENMFWYRQDPGLGLRLIYFSYDVKMKEKGDIPEGYSVSREKKERFSLILESASTNQTSMYLCASSFPRNGRPNTEAFFGQGTRLTVV.

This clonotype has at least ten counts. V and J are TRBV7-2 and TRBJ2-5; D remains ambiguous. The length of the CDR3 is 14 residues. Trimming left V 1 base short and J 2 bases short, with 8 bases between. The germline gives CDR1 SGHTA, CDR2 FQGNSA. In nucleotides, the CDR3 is TGTGCCAGCAGCTTAGGACGCGAGCAAGAGACCCAGTACTTC. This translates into CASSLGREQETQYF.

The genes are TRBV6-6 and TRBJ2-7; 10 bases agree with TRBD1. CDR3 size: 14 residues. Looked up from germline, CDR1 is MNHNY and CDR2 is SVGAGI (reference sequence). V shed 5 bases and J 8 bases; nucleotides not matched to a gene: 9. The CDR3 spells CASSNRDRGLQQYF. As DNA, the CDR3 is TGTGCCAGCAGTAACCGGGACAGGGGATTACAGCAGTACTTC.

The CDR3 DNA follows: TGCGCCAGCAGCTCCCGACGGGGTATGGGACAGGCACTTTACAATGAGCAGTTCTTC. Protein sequence: CASSSRRGMGQALYNEQFF. This sequence joins TRBV5-1 and TRBJ2-1; 8 positions agree with TRBD1. With V trimmed by 3 bases and J by 4 bases, 18 bases remained unmatched. This CDR3 spans 19 amino acids. Germline V gene lookup returns CDR1 SGHRS and CDR2 YFSETQ.

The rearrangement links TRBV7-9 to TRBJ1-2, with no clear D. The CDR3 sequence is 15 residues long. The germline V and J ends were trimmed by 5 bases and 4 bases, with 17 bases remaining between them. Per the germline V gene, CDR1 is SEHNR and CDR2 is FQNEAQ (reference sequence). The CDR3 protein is CASSPPPQPGYGYTF. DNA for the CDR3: TGTGCCAGCAGCCCCCCGCCGCAACCCGGCTATGGCTACACCTTC. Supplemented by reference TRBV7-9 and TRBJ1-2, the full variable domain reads DTGVSQNPRHKITKRGQNVTFRCDPISEHNRLYWYRQTLGQGPEFLTYFQNEAQLEKSRLLSDRFSAERPKGSFSTLEIQRTEQGDSAMYLCASSPPPQPGYGYTFGSGTRLTVV.

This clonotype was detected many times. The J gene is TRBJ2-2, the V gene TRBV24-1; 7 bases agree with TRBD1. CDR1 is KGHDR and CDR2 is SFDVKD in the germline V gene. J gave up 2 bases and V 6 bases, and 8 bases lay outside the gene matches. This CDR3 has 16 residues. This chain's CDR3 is CATSPSGTVNTGELFF. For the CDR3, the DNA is TGTGCCACCAGTCCGTCCGGGACAGTAAACACCGGGGAGCTGTTTTTT.

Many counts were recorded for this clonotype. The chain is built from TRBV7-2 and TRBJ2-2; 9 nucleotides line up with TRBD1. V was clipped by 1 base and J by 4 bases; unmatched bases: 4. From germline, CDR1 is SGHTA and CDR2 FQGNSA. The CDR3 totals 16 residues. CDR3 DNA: TGTGCCAGCAGCTTAGGGGGACAGGGACCCACCGGGGAGCTGTTTTTT. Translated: CASSLGGQGPTGELFF.

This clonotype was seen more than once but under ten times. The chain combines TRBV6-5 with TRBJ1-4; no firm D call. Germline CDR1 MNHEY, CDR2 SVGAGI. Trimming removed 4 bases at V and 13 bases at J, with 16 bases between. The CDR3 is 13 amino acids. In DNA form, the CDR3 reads TGTGCCAGCAGTTCCCAGCCGGCGAGCCTACTGTTTTTT. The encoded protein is CASSSQPASLLFF.

CDR3 nucleotide sequence: TGTGCCAGCAGCTCGCGCATGAACACTGAAGCTTTCTTT. Protein product: CASSSRMNTEAFF. The chain links TRBV7-2 to TRBJ1-1; D is undetermined. V lost 4 bases and J 0 bases, leaving 6 bases between the germline ends. The CDR3 is 13 residues long. Germline V lookup: CDR1 SGHTA, CDR2 FQGNSA.

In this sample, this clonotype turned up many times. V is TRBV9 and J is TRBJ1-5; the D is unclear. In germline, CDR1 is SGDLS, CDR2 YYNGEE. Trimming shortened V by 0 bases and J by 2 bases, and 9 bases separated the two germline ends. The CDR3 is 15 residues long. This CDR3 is CASSVEAGGNQPQHF. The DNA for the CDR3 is TGTGCCAGCAGCGTAGAGGCAGGCGGCAATCAGCCCCAGCATTTT.